Listed below are T cell receptor beta chains from one sample, sequenced in a study of control samples from healthy donors and cancer patients. Measured with immunoSEQ multiplex PCR; TCRdb has only the in-frame clones, and not every one. The sample holds around 140,000 clones; over 85% are singletons and the top ten take about 7.6%. The sample consisted of PBMCs. The receptor set was obtained from a man aged 50 to 59 with head and neck cancer. Each CDR3 is given with its conserved first and last residue. A D gene is named only where the DNA matches it firmly. The size field is filled for only some rows; it gives once, few, many or a size class.

CASSYEGSNIQYF | TGTGCCAGCAGTTACGAGGGCAGCAACATTCAGTACTTC | . | TRBJ2-4 | . | TRBV6-2/TRBV6-3
CASSPYYNNEQFF | TGTGCCAGCAGCCCATATTATAACAATGAGCAGTTCTTC | . | TRBJ2-1 | . | TRBV7-8
CAWIRSIPPPTRASGVWNEQFF | TGTGCCTGGATTCGATCAATACCTCCCCCCACCCGCGCCAGCGGGGTGTGGAATGAGCAGTTCTTC | TRBD2 | TRBJ2-1 | . | TRBV30
CASSSGQGNEQYF | TGTGCCAGCAGTTCGGGACAGGGCAACGAGCAGTACTTC | TRBD1 | TRBJ2-7 | . | TRBV28
CASSTSGLAGDEQFF | TGTGCCAGCAGTACCTCGGGACTAGCGGGAGATGAGCAGTTCTTC | TRBD2 | TRBJ2-1 | . | TRBV6-5
CASSSGQPGGQPQHF | TGTGCCAGCAGCTCGGGACAGCCAGGAGGTCAGCCCCAGCATTTT | TRBD1 | TRBJ1-5 | . | TRBV7-2
CASSIDRRPPNYDYTF | TGTGCCAGTAGTATAGATCGTCGACCCCCTAACTATGACTACACCTTC | . | TRBJ1-2 | . | TRBV19
CASSLGQGGKNIQYF | TGCGCCAGCAGCTTGGGGCAGGGTGGCAAAAACATTCAGTACTTC | . | TRBJ2-4 | . | TRBV5-1
CASSLAPGAYEQYF | TGCGCCAGCAGCTTGGCACCGGGGGCCTACGAGCAGTACTTC | . | TRBJ2-7 | . | TRBV5-1
CASSFIQGRLGEQYF | TGTGCCAGCAGTTTCATCCAGGGGCGCTTAGGCGAGCAGTACTTC | . | TRBJ2-7 | . | TRBV27
CSARQGYEQYF | TGCAGTGCTCGTCAGGGCTACGAGCAGTACTTC | . | TRBJ2-7 | . | TRBV20-1
CASSLTTSTSEQFF | TGTGCCAGCAGCTTAACGACGTCGACTAGCGAGCAGTTCTTC | TRBD2 | TRBJ2-1 | . | TRBV7-3
CASSFGTAGGEQYF | TGCGCCAGCAGCTTCGGGACCGCCGGGGGTGAGCAGTACTTC | . | TRBJ2-7 | once | TRBV5-1
CASSLGVGGDINNEQFF | TGTGCCAGCAGCTTAGGGGTTGGGGGGGATATCAACAATGAGCAGTTCTTC | TRBD2 | TRBJ2-1 | . | TRBV7-6
CASGVGRDESEQYF | TGCGCCAGTGGGGTCGGGCGGGATGAAAGCGAGCAGTACTTC | . | TRBJ2-7 | . | TRBV5-1
CASSWTSGALDTQYF | TGTGCCAGCAGCTGGACTAGCGGGGCGCTAGATACGCAGTATTTT | TRBD2 | TRBJ2-3 | . | TRBV7-8
CASSYTGGSGKNEQFF | TGTGCCAGCAGCTATACAGGGGGCTCTGGGAAAAATGAGCAGTTCTTC | TRBD1 | TRBJ2-1 | . | TRBV7-2
CASSSSGPGYTGELFF | TGCGCCAGCAGCTCGTCCGGGCCAGGTTACACCGGGGAGCTGTTTTTT | . | TRBJ2-2 | . | TRBV5-1
CASSVDRGDNEQFF | TGTGCCAGCAGCGTAGATCGGGGTGACAATGAGCAGTTCTTC | . | TRBJ2-1 | . | TRBV9